Detailed here is one T cell receptor beta chain. The table came from immunoSEQ multiplex PCR; TCRdb's copy has only in-frame clones and leaves some out. The sample lists fewer than 700,000 clones; roughly nine tenths were seen once. Germline V CDR1 and CDR2: LNHDA, SQIVND (reference sequence). The CDR3 has 15 amino acids. After removal of 6 bases from V and 2 bases from J, the junction contained 5 bases not matched to a gene. The data are from a study of blood T cell repertoires in COVID-19. Study-level background: COVID-19 samples, acute and convalescent, were from the United States, Italy and Spain.

This receptor was identified in a woman between 45 and 65 years old with COVID-19, enrolled during active disease. The gene calls are TRBV19 and TRBJ1-5; 9 bases map to TRBD1. The specimen sequenced was peripheral blood. CDR3 residues: CASRSGQGRNQPQHF. In DNA form, the CDR3 reads TGTGCCAGTAGGTCGGGACAGGGACGCAATCAGCCCCAGCATTTT.